The 12 T cell receptor beta chains presented below share a single source sample, sequenced in a study of T cell clonotyping in hematopoietic cell transplantation. Only in-frame clones appear in the TCRdb table, and some are missing; sequencing was by immunoSEQ multiplex PCR. The sample lists more than 55,000 clones, about 93% occurring once. Source material: peripheral blood mononuclear cells. The receptors come from a man in his fifties in good health. Some clones in this sample may be carry-over from other donors' samples.

The chain combines TRBV28 with TRBJ1-5; 7 nucleotides agree with TRBD1. J gave up 0 bases and V 3 bases, and 14 bases lay outside the gene matches. Germline CDR1 and CDR2: MDHEN and SYDVKM. CDR3 size: 19 residues. As DNA, the CDR3 is TGTGCCAGCAGTTTCCTCCAACTCGGGACAGCCCATAGCAATCAGCCCCAGCATTTT. Protein: CASSFLQLGTAHSNQPQHF. Together with reference TRBV28 and TRBJ1-5, the CDR3 gives the full variable domain: DVKVTQSSRYLVKRTGEKVFLECVQDMDHENMFWYRQDPGLGLRLIYFSYDVKMKEKGDIPEGYSVSREKKERFSLILESASTNQTSMYLCASSFLQLGTAHSNQPQHFGDGTRLSIL.

The chain couples TRBV9 to TRBJ2-3; possibly TRBD1 or TRBD2 for D (5 bases each). V was shortened by 2 bases and J by 5 bases, with 15 bases between the two germline ends. In germline, CDR1 is SGDLS, CDR2 YYNGEE. This CDR3 region has 15 residues. CDR3 sequence: CASSVSGTGGDTQYF. As DNA, the CDR3 is TGTGCCAGCAGCGTCTCCGGGACGGGTGGAGATACGCAGTATTTT.

The chain is built from TRBV2 and TRBJ2-1; 7 nucleotides match TRBD1. The CDR3 consists of 12 residues. The V and J ends lost 7 bases and 10 bases, in that order; junction bases with no gene match: 7. Germline assignment: CDR1 SNHLY and CDR2 FYNNEI. The CDR3 reads CASTGTAREQFF. For the CDR3, the DNA is TGTGCCAGCACCGGGACAGCTAGAGAGCAGTTCTTC.

The chain is built from TRBV4-2 and TRBJ1-4; the D is unclear. Germline CDR1 LGHNA, CDR2 YNFKEQ. Trimming shortened V by 3 bases and J by 0 bases, and 14 bases separated the two germline ends. The CDR3 contains 17 residues. CDR3: CASSHYWEGSTNEKLFF. In DNA form, the CDR3 reads TGTGCCAGCAGCCACTACTGGGAAGGGTCAACTAATGAAAAACTGTTTTTT.

This CDR3 is CASSLVSKTLNYGYTF. The CDR3 region has the DNA TGTGCCAGCAGTTTAGTGTCAAAAACGCTAAACTATGGCTACACCTTC. The V gene is TRBV28, the J gene TRBJ1-2; D is unresolved. Germline CDR1 reads MDHEN; CDR2 reads SYDVKM. The V gene lost 2 bases and the J gene lost 2 bases, with 15 bases spanning the gap. The CDR3 spans 16 residues.

This clone was observed once. V gene TRBV9 combines with J gene TRBJ2-5; TRBD1 agrees at 10 bases. V lost 2 bases to trimming and J lost 4 bases; unmatched junction nucleotides: 11. This CDR3 spans 17 amino acids. Germline V gene data show CDR1 as SGDLS and CDR2 as YYNGEE. CDR3 sequence: CASSVQDRGRFLETQYF. The DNA of the CDR3 is TGTGCCAGCAGCGTCCAAGACAGGGGGCGTTTTTTAGAGACCCAGTACTTC.

The chain is built from TRBV6-1 and TRBJ2-2, with D perhaps TRBD1 (5 bases). V lost 5 bases to trimming and J lost 4 bases, with 11 bases between them. The CDR3 consists of 14 residues. Germline CDR1 MNHNS, CDR2 SASEGT. The CDR3 bases are TGTGCCAGCAGTTCTATCAGGGTCACCGGGGAGCTGTTTTTT. It is translated as CASSSIRVTGELFF.

This clone has a handful of counts. J is TRBJ2-3 and V is TRBV27; maybe TRBD2 (6 bases). Per germline, CDR1 MNHEY and CDR2 SMNVEV (reference sequence). V lost 3 bases, J lost 3 bases, and 7 bases lay in between. The length of the CDR3 is 13 residues. DNA of the CDR3: TGTGCCAGCAGTTTGGCGGGGACAGATACGCAGTATTTT. The encoded protein is CASSLAGTDTQYF.

The chain uses TRBV6-5 and TRBJ1-1; unclear D gene. The length of the CDR3 is 15 residues. Germline CDR1 MNHEY, CDR2 SVGAGI. The V end lost 4 bases, the J end lost 7 bases, and 19 bases lay between the germline ends. The CDR3 reads CASSSTSVGQNEAFF. Written as DNA, the CDR3 is TGTGCCAGCAGTTCGACCTCGGTAGGGCAGAATGAAGCTTTCTTT.

The chain is built from TRBV19 and TRBJ1-4; a weak D match, TRBD1 (5 bases). The CDR3 length is 18 residues. Per germline, CDR1 LNHDA and CDR2 SQIVND (reference sequence). V gave up 7 bases and J gave up 6 bases, with 27 bases separating them. CDR3 sequence (DNA): TGTGCCAGTACCCGAGGGGCGGGACCCCGGGGTTTGGATGAAAAACTGTTTTTT. This encodes CASTRGAGPRGLDEKLFF.

V and J are TRBV28 and TRBJ1-2; TRBD1 might be the D (6 bases). The CDR3 has 14 amino acids. V lost 8 bases and J lost 4, with 17 bases in between. Germline V lookup: CDR1 MDHEN, CDR2 SYDVKM. The CDR3, as DNA: TGTGCCAGCTGTAACCTACAGGGTTTCTATGGCTACACCTTC. Amino acids: CASCNLQGFYGYTF.

The rearrangement uses TRBV11-2 and TRBJ1-1, with D uncertain. This CDR3 spans 14 amino acids. V gave up 3 bases and J gave up 5 bases, with 13 bases separating them. In germline, CDR1 is SGHAT, CDR2 FQNNGV. Written as DNA, the CDR3 is TGTGCCAGCAGCTTGGCTTTAAGTGGGACTGAAGCTTTCTTT. Protein sequence: CASSLALSGTEAFF. Complete variable domain (other parts from reference TRBV11-2 and TRBJ1-1): EAGVAQSPRYKIIEKRQSVAFWCNPISGHATLYWYQQILGQGPKLLIQFQNNGVVDDSQLPKDRFSAERLKGVDSTLKIQPAKLEDSAVYLCASSLALSGTEAFFGQGTRLTVV.